Listed here are 15 T cell receptor beta chains from one sample, sequenced in a study of blood T cell repertoires in COVID-19. Produced via immunoSEQ multiplex PCR; TCRdb's table is partial and in-frame only. Of tens of thousands of clones listed, roughly 87% are singletons. Input material: peripheral blood. The receptors come from a woman aged 55 to 70 with acute or convalescent COVID-19.

There are a few counts of this clone. The chain employs TRBV14 and TRBJ1-1; D gene ambiguous. CDR1 and CDR2 (germline): SGHDN, FVKESK. This CDR3 has 13 amino acids. Trimming pared 3 bases from V and 3 bases from J, leaving 8 bases between. CDR3 residues: CASSHYEYTEAFF. CDR3 nucleotide sequence: TGTGCCAGCAGCCATTACGAGTACACTGAAGCTTTCTTT.

V usage is TRBV2 and J usage is TRBJ1-5; D is unclear. This CDR3 has 15 residues. V was shortened by 8 bases and J by 3 bases, with 17 bases between the two germline ends. CDR1 and CDR2 from the germline V gene are SNHLY and FYNNEI. In nucleotides, the CDR3 is TGTGCCAGCCTCATCAACGCAGCGCCCAATCAGCCCCAGCATTTT. It translates to CASLINAAPNQPQHF.

The chain employs TRBV20-1 and TRBJ2-7; TRBD1 matches 10 bases. In germline, CDR1 is DFQATT, CDR2 SNEGSKA (reference sequence). Germline trimming cut 3 bases from V and 8 bases from J; bases unmatched to any gene: 4. There are 12 residues in the CDR3. CDR3 region: CSASRDRGQQYF. The CDR3 coding sequence is TGCAGTGCTAGTAGAGACAGGGGGCAGCAGTACTTC.

This chain links TRBV18 with TRBJ1-1; D unclear. The CDR3 has 13 amino acids. Trimming stripped 3 bases from V and 6 bases from J, with 11 bases between. Germline assignment: CDR1 KGHSH and CDR2 LQKENI. The CDR3 DNA is TGTGCCAGCTCACCTGCACAGTTATCTGAAGCTTTCTTT. It encodes CASSPAQLSEAFF.

This clone came up a few times. This rearrangement joins TRBV6-1 to TRBJ1-3; no clear D. Trimming removed 3 bases at V and 8 bases at J, with 17 bases between. The germline V gene has CDR1 MNHNS and CDR2 SASEGT. The CDR3 has 15 residues. As DNA, the CDR3 is TGTGCCAGCAGTGATGCGGGTCAGAGTGGGGACACCATATATTTT. Translated, it gives CASSDAGQSGDTIYF.

The gene calls are TRBV19 and TRBJ1-5; D is possibly TRBD1 (6 bases). Germline loops: CDR1 LNHDA, CDR2 SQIVND (reference sequence). Between the trimmed V and J ends, which lost 3 bases and 5 bases, there was a span of 14 bases. The CDR3 spans 15 residues. CDR3 sequence (DNA): TGTGCCAGTAGTATCAGGAGACAGGCCGATCAGCCCCAGCATTTT. The encoded protein is CASSIRRQADQPQHF.

The chain recombines TRBV28 with TRBJ1-4, with D possibly TRBD1 on 6 matching bases. V lost 3 bases and J lost 8, with 13 bases in between. The CDR3 runs to 14 residues. Germline loops: CDR1 MDHEN, CDR2 SYDVKM. The CDR3 loop is CASSFTGLREKLFF. CDR3 DNA sequence: TGTGCCAGCAGTTTTACAGGGCTAAGGGAAAAACTGTTTTTT.

The chain has TRBV24-1 and TRBJ1-5, with D possibly being TRBD1 (5 bases). The CDR3 totals 14 residues. The V end was cut by 5 bases, the J end by 0 bases, with 7 bases between. Germline CDR1 reads KGHDR; CDR2 reads SFDVKD. The CDR3 sequence is CATSATGSNQPQHF. CDR3 DNA: TGTGCCACCAGTGCAACAGGTAGCAATCAGCCCCAGCATTTT.

The V and J genes are TRBV6-2 or TRBV6-3 and TRBJ2-7; 7 bases are a match to TRBD1. V shed 6 bases and J 4 bases; nucleotides not matched to a gene: 18. The CDR3 sequence is 17 residues long. Germline V CDR1 and CDR2: MNHEY, SVGEGT. CDR3 DNA sequence: TGTGCCAGCAGCCTAACACTTACCGGGACAGACTATTACGAGCAGTACTTC. It yields the protein CASSLTLTGTDYYEQYF.

The rearrangement uses TRBV7-2 and TRBJ1-4; D might be TRBD1 (5 bases). Germline V CDR1 and CDR2: SGHTA, FQGNSA. This CDR3 has 13 amino acids. V was trimmed by 5 bases and J by 7 bases, leaving 11 bases between them. The CDR3: CASSPNRGEKLFF. The CDR3 DNA follows: TGTGCCAGCAGCCCAAATAGGGGTGAAAAACTGTTTTTT.

The rearrangement joins TRBV15 to TRBJ1-3; a possible D gene is TRBD1 (5 bases). This CDR3 region has 15 residues. Germline CDR1 is LNHNV and CDR2 is YYDKDF (reference sequence). V was clipped by 0 bases and J by 3 bases, with 9 bases between them. DNA of the CDR3: TGTGCCACCAGCAGAGACAGGGTGGGTGGAAACACCATATATTTT. Protein: CATSRDRVGGNTIYF.

This clone was seen only a few times. J is TRBJ1-3 and V is TRBV18; 10 nucleotides agree with TRBD1. The CDR3 covers 16 residues. The germline V gene encodes CDR1 KGHSH and CDR2 LQKENI. V trimming: 3 bases; J trimming: 5 bases; junction bases outside the gene matches: 7. The CDR3: CASSPLGTGERNTIYF. In DNA, the CDR3 is TGTGCCAGCTCACCCCTCGGGACAGGGGAGCGAAACACCATATATTTT.

This clone appeared a few times. This rearrangement joins TRBV30 to TRBJ2-1; the match to TRBD2 covers 12 bases. Unmatched junction bases numbered 2, after V lost 0 bases and J lost 11 bases. The CDR3 loop spans 13 amino acids. Germline CDR1 and CDR2: GTSNPN and SVGIG (reference sequence). In DNA, the CDR3 is TGTGCCTGGAGTGTACTAGCGGGGGGTCAGCAGTTCTTC. This translates into CAWSVLAGGQQFF.

V gene TRBV7-2 combines with J gene TRBJ2-2; D remains ambiguous. The V gene's germline CDR1 is SGHTA and CDR2 FQGNSA. This CDR3 region has 14 residues. V was cut by 5 bases and J by 5 bases, with 12 bases left in between. CDR3 nucleotides: TGTGCCAGCAGCCCCACGGCCGGGACCGGGGAGCTGTTTTTT. As protein: CASSPTAGTGELFF.

This clone was detected only a few times. J is TRBJ2-3 and V is TRBV7-2; D gene unclear. Germline CDR1 is SGHTA and CDR2 is FQGNSA. Deletions cut 2 bases from V and 4 bases from J, with 7 bases between. The CDR3 runs to 13 residues. The CDR3 here is CASSLLSADTQYF. The CDR3 bases are TGTGCCAGCAGCTTATTATCAGCAGATACGCAGTATTTT. Full variable domain (outside the CDR3, taken from reference TRBV7-2 and TRBJ2-3): GAGVSQSPSNKVTEKGKDVELRCDPISGHTALYWYRQSLGQGLEFLIYFQGNSAPDKSGLPSDRFSAERTGGSVSTLTIQRTQQEDSAVYLCASSLLSADTQYFGPGTRLTVL.